This is a list of T cell receptor beta chains from one sample in a study of T cell responses to AZD1222 COVID-19 vaccine. Assay: immunoSEQ multiplex PCR; the TCRdb copy retains only in-frame clones and omits some. Of about 110,000 clones listed, 65% to 90% are singletons. Source: peripheral blood, taken on day 0 of AZD1222 vaccination. The receptors here all came from an adult in good health. Both conserved end residues are part of each CDR3. Each record gives: J gene, V gene, clone size, CDR3 protein. A row's size may be missing; if present it is once, few, many or a size class.

J gene: TRBJ2-1
V gene: TRBV7-2
clone size: .
CDR3 protein: CASSVDRGYNEQFF

J gene: TRBJ1-5
V gene: TRBV18
clone size: .
CDR3 protein: CASSDDRDQPQHF

J gene: TRBJ1-2
V gene: TRBV29-1
clone size: .
CDR3 protein: CSVDTPGQGNYGYTF

J gene: TRBJ1-1
V gene: TRBV10-3
clone size: few
CDR3 protein: CAIRGNTEAFF

J gene: TRBJ2-5
V gene: TRBV29-1
clone size: .
CDR3 protein: CSVGRIQETQYF

J gene: TRBJ2-3
V gene: TRBV14
clone size: hyperexpanded
CDR3 protein: CASSLHEQASRTDTQYF

J gene: TRBJ1-1
V gene: TRBV29-1
clone size: .
CDR3 protein: CSVRETANTEAFF

J gene: TRBJ1-1
V gene: TRBV19
clone size: .
CDR3 protein: CASTPSSGRTEAFF

J gene: TRBJ2-6
V gene: TRBV28
clone size: once
CDR3 protein: CASSSPTGVGANVLTF

J gene: TRBJ1-6
V gene: TRBV28
clone size: .
CDR3 protein: CASSFNRGLYNSPLHF

J gene: TRBJ1-2
V gene: TRBV18
clone size: once
CDR3 protein: CASSLTEHYGYTF

J gene: TRBJ1-4
V gene: TRBV7-9
clone size: .
CDR3 protein: CASSLPGAGEKLFF

J gene: TRBJ2-4
V gene: TRBV27
clone size: .
CDR3 protein: CASSMSRGGAKNIQYF

J gene: TRBJ2-1
V gene: TRBV7-2
clone size: .
CDR3 protein: CASSIAGEQFF

J gene: TRBJ1-5
V gene: TRBV2
clone size: .
CDR3 protein: CASSWGGTSNQPQHF

J gene: TRBJ1-3
V gene: TRBV19
clone size: .
CDR3 protein: CASSTQGGGNTIYF

J gene: TRBJ1-3
V gene: TRBV28
clone size: .
CDR3 protein: CASSFPGDGNTIYF